One and the same sample provided the 25 T cell receptor beta chains below, sequenced in a study of cytomegalovirus exposure and HLA in healthy donors (TCRdb year 2017). Library construction relied on the immunoSEQ multiplex PCR assay. The multiplex PCR relied on a mix of 60 forward primers for TCR Vbeta segments and 13 reverse primers for TCR Jbeta segments. Imported from immuneACCESS, the table was reduced by TCRdb to in-frame sequences with V and J called. These copies leave out some clones; in studies compared against another copy, an unresolved V gene accounts for under half, and the cause of the remainder is not known. For this sample the table gives 150,000 to 200,000 clones, of which just over 75% were detected only once. The ten biggest clones cover 2% to 2.5% of the sample. The sample taken for sequencing was PBMCs. The receptors were gathered from a woman aged 30 to 39 in good health and CMV-seropositive.

CDR3 protein: CASSDNTDTQYF. Here the CDR3 DNA reads TGTGCCAGCAGTGACAACACAGATACGCAGTATTTT. The V and J genes are TRBV2 and TRBJ2-3; the D is unclear. V dropped 3 bases and J dropped 2 bases, with 3 bases sitting between them. CDR3 size: 12 residues. CDR1 and CDR2 (germline): SNHLY, FYNNEI.

This clone showed up just a few times. The V and J genes are TRBV5-1 and TRBJ2-7; 11 bases align to TRBD1. J gave up 3 bases and V 3 bases, and 8 bases lay outside the gene matches. The CDR3 spans 16 residues. CDR1 and CDR2 from the germline V gene are SGHRS and YFSETQ. CDR3 residues: CASSSRTGGFFYEQYF. The CDR3 DNA reads TGCGCCAGCAGCTCCCGGACAGGGGGCTTCTTCTACGAGCAGTACTTC.

The chain is built from TRBV2 and TRBJ2-7; 7 nucleotides line up with TRBD1. The CDR3 totals 13 residues. Losses at the gene ends were 6 bases for V and 4 bases for J; bases not matched to a gene: 6. CDR1 SNHLY and CDR2 FYNNEI come from the germline V gene. The CDR3 coding sequence is TGTGCCAGCAGGCGGACAGGAAGGTACGAGCAGTACTTC. This translates into CASRRTGRYEQYF. Together with reference TRBV2 and TRBJ2-7, the CDR3 gives the full variable domain: EPEVTQTPSHQVTQMGQEVILRCVPISNHLYFYWYRQILGQKVEFLVSFYNNEISEKSEIFDDQFSVERPDGSNFTLKIRSTKLEDSAMYFCASRRTGRYEQYFGPGTRLTVT.

The rearrangement joins TRBV7-6 to TRBJ2-2, with TRBD2 matching 13 bases. J was trimmed by 4 bases and V by 4 bases; bases with no gene match: 6. The CDR3 is made up of 17 amino acids. Germline V gives CDR1 SGHVS, CDR2 FNYEAQ. The CDR3 region is CASSSPGLAGFTGELFF. The CDR3, as DNA: TGTGCCAGCAGCTCACCGGGACTAGCGGGATTCACCGGGGAGCTGTTTTTT.

This clone was seen more than once but under ten times. The V gene is TRBV5-4, the J gene TRBJ2-5, with D unclear. The V end was cut by 2 bases, the J end by 0 bases, with 11 bases between. Per germline, CDR1 SGHNT and CDR2 YYREEE (reference sequence). The CDR3 loop spans 15 amino acids. CDR3 loop: CASSLVGGNQETQYF. As DNA, the CDR3 is TGTGCCAGCAGCTTAGTAGGCGGCAACCAAGAGACCCAGTACTTC.

This chain connects TRBV6-6 to TRBJ2-6, with D unresolved. Germline values: CDR1 MNHNY, CDR2 SVGAGI (reference sequence). V was pared by 8 bases and J by 2 bases, with 7 bases between. CDR3 length: 13 residues. The CDR3 DNA reads as TGTGCCAGCTCCCCTACTGGGGCCAACGTCCTGACTTTC. As protein: CASSPTGANVLTF.

The chain links TRBV5-1 to TRBJ2-3; 11 positions match TRBD2. The CDR3 runs 15 residues. The ends lost 4 bases at V and 5 bases at J; junction bases unmatched: 6. CDR1 is SGHRS, CDR2 YFSETQ, per germline. Here the CDR3 DNA reads TGCGCCAGCAGCCCGGTAGCGGGAGGGAAAGATACGCAGTATTTT. It codes for CASSPVAGGKDTQYF.

This sequence joins TRBV10-3 and TRBJ2-5; 11 bases align to TRBD1. The CDR3 is made up of 17 amino acids. J was trimmed by 4 bases and V by 4 bases; bases with no gene match: 11. CDR1 and CDR2 from the germline V gene are ENHRY and SYGVKD. The CDR3 region is CAISGSVPGQGGETQYF. CDR3 DNA: TGTGCCATCAGTGGGTCCGTGCCGGGACAGGGGGGAGAGACCCAGTACTTC.

This clone appeared a few times. V and J are TRBV9 and TRBJ2-1, with 8 bases identical to TRBD2. Germline CDR1 and CDR2: SGDLS and YYNGEE. This CDR3 region has 16 residues. With 0 bases clipped from V and 10 bases from J, the junction kept 12 bases outside the gene matches. The CDR3 region has the DNA TGTGCCAGCAGCGTAGTGGTTAGCGGGACATCGGGGGAGCAGTTCTTC. Protein: CASSVVVSGTSGEQFF. Filled out from reference TRBV9 and TRBJ2-1, the complete variable domain reads DSGVTQTPKHLITATGQRVTLRCSPRSGDLSVYWYQQSLDQGLQFLIQYYNGEERAKGNILERFSAQQFPDLHSELNLSSLELGDSALYFCASSVVVSGTSGEQFFGPGTRLTVL.

The chain uses TRBV7-2 and TRBJ2-3; 7 positions match TRBD2. V lost 3 bases, J lost 4 bases, and 10 bases stayed unmatched. CDR1 and CDR2 (germline): SGHTA, FQGNSA. CDR3 size: 16 residues. The CDR3 DNA reads as TGTGCCAGCAGCTTCCCGGCGGGCGGGAGTGCAGATACGCAGTATTTT. It specifies CASSFPAGGSADTQYF.

The chain joins TRBV7-6 to TRBJ1-1; tentatively, D is TRBD1 (6 bases). This CDR3 comprises 14 residues. Germline V gene lookup returns CDR1 SGHVS and CDR2 FNYEAQ. V was cut by 0 bases and J by 7 bases, with 12 bases left in between. CDR3 loop: CASSLAEIGGEAFF. The CDR3 nucleotides read TGTGCCAGCAGCTTAGCGGAGATAGGGGGTGAAGCTTTCTTT.

This sequence joins TRBV6-1 and TRBJ2-5; 13 positions match TRBD2. From germline, CDR1 is MNHNS and CDR2 SASEGT. Losses at the gene ends were 9 bases for V and 5 bases for J; bases not matched to a gene: 6. CDR3 length: 14 residues. The DNA of the CDR3 is TGTGCCAGTAGACTAGCGGGGGGCCGGGAGACCCAGTACTTC. It codes for CASRLAGGRETQYF.

The rearrangement links TRBV25-1 to TRBJ1-4, with D hard to call. The V and J ends lost 3 bases and 7 bases respectively, with 9 bases between them. CDR1 is MGHDK, CDR2 SYGVNS, per germline. The CDR3 is 13 amino acids. DNA for the CDR3: TGTGCCAGCAGTGACAGGAATACTGAAAAACTGTTTTTT. As protein: CASSDRNTEKLFF.

The chain couples TRBV4-3 to TRBJ2-7; 11 positions match TRBD2. Germline CDR1 and CDR2: LGHNA and YSLEER. The CDR3 covers 18 residues. Unmatched junction bases numbered 17, after V lost 4 bases and J lost 6 bases. CDR3 amino acids: CASSLRSGRAGGWCEQYF. The CDR3 DNA reads TGCGCCAGCAGCCTGCGTAGCGGGAGGGCCGGGGGCTGGTGCGAGCAGTACTTC.

This sequence joins TRBV7-6 and TRBJ2-1, with 12 positions matching TRBD2. This CDR3 has 17 residues. J lost 3 bases, V lost 1 base, and 4 bases had no gene match. Germline CDR1 and CDR2: SGHVS and FNYEAQ. For the CDR3, the DNA is TGTGCCAGCAGCTTAGAGACTAGCGGGGGATTCTACAATGAGCAGTTCTTC. It encodes CASSLETSGGFYNEQFF.

The rearrangement uses TRBV2 and TRBJ2-3, with D possibly matching TRBD2 (5 bases). V shed 0 bases and J shed 5 bases, with 9 bases lying between them. The CDR3 is 14 amino acids. Germline loops: CDR1 SNHLY, CDR2 FYNNEI. In DNA, the CDR3 is TGTGCCAGCAGTGAAGCTGCGGACTTAGATACGCAGTATTTT. Encoded protein: CASSEAADLDTQYF. Using reference TRBV2 and TRBJ2-3 for the parts outside the CDR3, the full variable domain is EPEVTQTPSHQVTQMGQEVILRCVPISNHLYFYWYRQILGQKVEFLVSFYNNEISEKSEIFDDQFSVERPDGSNFTLKIRSTKLEDSAMYFCASSEAADLDTQYFGPGTRLTVL.

V gene TRBV28 combines with J gene TRBJ2-5; 8 bases map to TRBD2. This CDR3 contains 17 residues. Per germline, CDR1 MDHEN and CDR2 SYDVKM. After removal of 6 bases from V and 3 bases from J, the junction contained 15 bases not matched to a gene. The CDR3 reads CASSSVWLAGLKETQYF. The CDR3 DNA is TGTGCCAGCAGCTCGGTTTGGCTAGCGGGTTTGAAAGAGACCCAGTACTTC.

The chain employs TRBV5-1 and TRBJ2-2; TRBD2 matches at 13 bases. Germline loops: CDR1 SGHRS, CDR2 YFSETQ. V was clipped by 6 bases and J by 6 bases; unmatched bases: 8. This CDR3 contains 16 residues. CDR3 sequence reads: CASNPGTSGASGELFF. In DNA, the CDR3 is TGCGCCAGCAACCCAGGGACTAGCGGGGCATCCGGGGAGCTGTTTTTT.

This chain uses TRBV14 with TRBJ2-1; TRBD2 is a possible D gene (6 bases). The germline gives CDR1 SGHDN, CDR2 FVKESK. This CDR3 has 17 amino acids. V shed 1 base and J shed 6 bases, with 19 bases lying between them. CDR3 in amino acids: CASSQGNVERAANEQFF. Here the CDR3 DNA reads TGTGCCAGCAGCCAAGGGAACGTCGAGCGGGCCGCCAATGAGCAGTTCTTC.

V gene TRBV28 combines with J gene TRBJ2-2; 8 positions match TRBD2. CDR1 is MDHEN, CDR2 SYDVKM, per germline. V lost 5 bases to trimming and J lost 1 base; unmatched junction nucleotides: 12. CDR3 size: 18 residues. The CDR3 DNA sequence: TGTGCCAGCAGTACCCCTGCTCTGGCGGGGGGGAACACCGGGGAGCTGTTTTTT. Encoded protein: CASSTPALAGGNTGELFF.

In its sample, this clone was seen once. The rearrangement links TRBV18 to TRBJ1-1; D unresolved. Trimming took 5 bases from V and 1 from J, leaving 17 bases between them. This CDR3 is 16 amino acids long. The germline gives CDR1 KGHSH, CDR2 LQKENI. CDR3 coding DNA: TGTGCCAGCTCAGCTCTTGGCGCGCGGGCGAACACTGAAGCTTTCTTT. Its translation: CASSALGARANTEAFF.

The gene calls are TRBV6-1 and TRBJ1-3, with TRBD1 matching over 7 bases. The CDR3 has 15 residues. The trim removed 2 bases at V and 2 bases at J, leaving 3 bases unmatched. Germline-derived CDR1 and CDR2 are MNHNS and SASEGT. The DNA for the CDR3 is TGTGCCAGCAGTGAACACAGGGGCCCTGGAAACACCATATATTTT. Translating it yields CASSEHRGPGNTIYF.

This clone was seen a few times. The chain is built from TRBV6-5 and TRBJ2-6, with D hard to call. CDR1 and CDR2 (germline): MNHEY, SVGAGI. V gave up 8 bases and J gave up 0 bases, with 11 bases separating them. This CDR3 region has 15 residues. CDR3 in amino acids: CASLSLVSGANVLTF. As DNA, the CDR3 is TGTGCCAGCCTTTCACTGGTCTCTGGGGCCAACGTCCTGACTTTC.

This chain connects TRBV5-1 to TRBJ2-1; maybe TRBD2 (5 bases). Germline CDR1 and CDR2: SGHRS and YFSETQ. Trimming left V 1 base short and J 9 bases short, with 17 bases between. This CDR3 contains 15 residues. CDR3 amino acids: CASSLPTTRGGEQFF. The CDR3 DNA reads as TGCGCCAGCAGCTTGCCAACCACCCGGGGTGGTGAGCAGTTCTTC.

V gene TRBV30 combines with J gene TRBJ2-4; no firm D call. The CDR3 is 17 amino acids. Germline lookup yields CDR1 GTSNPN and CDR2 SVGIG (reference sequence). Trimming cost V 5 bases and J 6 bases, with 26 bases left between them. The chain's CDR3 is CAWSPASQSWWPNIQYF. The CDR3 DNA is TGTGCCTGGTCCCCCGCCTCCCAGTCTTGGTGGCCAAACATTCAGTACTTC.